This T cell receptor beta chain is from a study of blood T cell repertoires in COVID-19. The repertoire was sequenced with immunoSEQ multiplex PCR; TCRdb's copy has only in-frame clones and lacks some. The sample lists about 260,000 clones; roughly nine tenths were seen once. Input material: PBMCs or T cells enriched from blood (not recorded which). This receptor was identified in a woman in her fifties or sixties who had recovered from COVID-19.

CDR3 sequence reads: CASSIDRAGGYQPQHF. The CDR3 bases are TGTGCCAGTAGTATAGATCGGGCAGGGGGCTATCAGCCCCAGCATTTT. The chain is built from TRBV19 and TRBJ1-5; 8 nucleotides agree with TRBD1. The CDR3 is 16 residues long. The V gene's germline CDR1 is LNHDA and CDR2 SQIVND (reference sequence). Trimming cost V 0 bases and J 5 bases; bases outside gene matches: 6.